The 15 T cell receptor beta chains below come from one sample, sequenced in a study of T cell responses to AZD1222 COVID-19 vaccine. Profiled with immunoSEQ multiplex PCR; TCRdb holds only in-frame clones, not every one. The profile shows 140,000 to 150,000 clones, 92% of them singletons. The sequences come from peripheral blood, collected on day 0 of AZD1222 vaccination. Receptor source: an adult in good health.

The chain has TRBV2 and TRBJ2-7, with TRBD2 matching 12 bases. With V trimmed by 7 bases and J by 4 bases, 11 bases remained unmatched. The germline V gene has CDR1 SNHLY and CDR2 FYNNEI. This CDR3 comprises 16 residues. The CDR3 nucleotides read TGTGCCAGCACCAGGGTGGCTAGCGGGAGGGAGTACGAGCAGTACTTC. Amino acids: CASTRVASGREYEQYF. The variable domain in full, completed from reference TRBV2 and TRBJ2-7, reads EPEVTQTPSHQVTQMGQEVILRCVPISNHLYFYWYRQILGQKVEFLVSFYNNEISEKSEIFDDQFSVERPDGSNFTLKIRSTKLEDSAMYFCASTRVASGREYEQYFGPGTRLTVT.

The rearrangement links TRBV5-1 to TRBJ2-7, with 12 bases matching TRBD2. The germline V gene has CDR1 SGHRS and CDR2 YFSETQ. CDR3 length: 17 residues. The V segment lost 0 bases and the J segment 3 bases; nucleotides outside the gene matches: 7. The DNA of the CDR3 is TGCGCCAGCAGCTTGGGCGGACTAGCGGGAAGGTACTACGAGCAGTACTTC. It is translated as CASSLGGLAGRYYEQYF.

This chain joins TRBV11-1 and TRBJ1-1; no clear D. The germline V and J ends were trimmed by 1 base and 3 bases, with 12 bases remaining between them. CDR1 SGHAT and CDR2 FQDESV come from the germline V gene (reference sequence). The CDR3 spans 15 residues. CDR3 DNA sequence: TGTGCCAGCAGCTTAGGTCTTGGGAGTGACACTGAAGCTTTCTTT. As protein: CASSLGLGSDTEAFF.

The chain joins TRBV5-1 to TRBJ2-1, with 8 bases lining up with TRBD2. Trimming took 2 bases from V and 7 from J; bases not matched to a gene: 8. The CDR3 has 15 amino acids. Germline CDR1 reads SGHRS; CDR2 reads YFSETQ. The DNA of the CDR3 is TGCGCCAGCAGCTTTAGCGGGATTACGAGGAATGAGCAGTTCTTC. Translating gives CASSFSGITRNEQFF. Looking up the rest from reference TRBV5-1 and TRBJ2-1 gives the full variable domain: KAGVTQTPRYLIKTRGQQVTLSCSPISGHRSVSWYQQTPGQGLQFLFEYFSETQRNKGNFPGRFSGRQFSNSRSEMNVSTLELGDSALYLCASSFSGITRNEQFFGPGTRLTVL.

Regarding this clone: At the DNA level, this CDR3 is encoded by other sequences in the same sample as well. This chain joins TRBV5-1 and TRBJ2-1, with 8 bases lining up with TRBD1. The CDR3 is 14 amino acids. Looked up from germline, CDR1 is SGHRS and CDR2 is YFSETQ. The V segment lost 0 bases and the J segment 6 bases; nucleotides outside the gene matches: 2. As DNA, the CDR3 is TGCGCCAGCAGCTTGGGAACAGGGGGCAATGAGCAGTTCTTC. Translating gives CASSLGTGGNEQFF.

The chain is built from TRBV5-1 and TRBJ1-1; 7 bases align to TRBD1. CDR3 length: 15 amino acids. Germline V lookup: CDR1 SGHRS, CDR2 YFSETQ. V lost 4 bases and J lost 0; bases outside the gene matches: 6. CDR3 sequence: CASSQGTALNTEAFF. Written as DNA, the CDR3 is TGCGCCAGCAGCCAGGGGACAGCTCTGAACACTGAAGCTTTCTTT.

The rearrangement joins TRBV3-1 (or the pseudogene TRBV3-2) to TRBJ1-1; D is uncertain. The germline V and J ends were trimmed by 4 bases and 4 bases, with 19 bases remaining between them. CDR3 length: 16 residues. Germline CDR1 is LGHDT and CDR2 is YNNKEL (reference sequence). CDR3: CASSPAHPGGGTEAFF. The DNA for the CDR3 is TGTGCCAGCAGCCCAGCGCATCCCGGTGGAGGCACTGAAGCTTTCTTT.

The chain uses TRBV10-1 and TRBJ2-1; 15 positions agree with TRBD2. Unmatched junction bases numbered 7, after V lost 6 bases and J lost 7 bases. CDR3 length equals 16 residues. Looked up from germline, CDR1 is WNHNN and CDR2 is SYGVQD (reference sequence). The CDR3 DNA sequence: TGCGCCAGCAGCCTTACCGGGACTAGCGGGAGGAATGAGCAGTTCTTC. Translating it yields CASSLTGTSGRNEQFF.

The rearrangement joins TRBV19 to TRBJ1-2, with D unresolved. The germline V gene encodes CDR1 LNHDA and CDR2 SQIVND (reference sequence). This CDR3 spans 13 amino acids. V lost 8 bases and J 1 base, leaving 11 bases between the germline ends. CDR3 amino acids: CASVGFLNYGYTF. As DNA, the CDR3 is TGTGCCAGTGTGGGCTTCCTTAACTATGGCTACACCTTC.

The chain couples TRBV6-5 to TRBJ2-7, with a tentative D call TRBD2 (5 bases). There are 12 residues in the CDR3. Trimming shortened V by 6 bases and J by 6 bases, and 12 bases separated the two germline ends. Looked up from germline, CDR1 is MNHEY and CDR2 is SVGAGI. The CDR3 sequence is CASRLGGSEQYF. The CDR3 nucleotides read TGTGCCAGCAGGCTCGGAGGCTCCGAGCAGTACTTC.

This chain joins TRBV19 and TRBJ1-1, with 7 bases identical to TRBD1. The V and J ends lost 3 bases and 6 bases, in that order; junction bases with no gene match: 10. Germline assignment: CDR1 LNHDA and CDR2 SQIVND (reference sequence). The CDR3 runs 15 residues. The CDR3 coding sequence is TGTGCCAGTAGTATGGCGGACAGGTGGTCGTCTGAAGCTTTCTTT. Amino acid sequence: CASSMADRWSSEAFF.

The chain joins TRBV28 to TRBJ2-3; 10 bases fit TRBD1. The length of the CDR3 is 15 residues. The V segment lost 8 bases and the J segment 5 bases; nucleotides outside the gene matches: 10. The germline CDR1 and CDR2 sequences are MDHEN and SYDVKM. CDR3 coding DNA: TGTGCCAGCCTCCGCCCGGGACAGGGGCGAGATACGCAGTATTTT. Protein product: CASLRPGQGRDTQYF.

The chain recombines TRBV11-2 with TRBJ2-7; possibly TRBD2 for D (6 bases). Germline loops: CDR1 SGHAT, CDR2 FQNNGV. There are 15 residues in the CDR3. Trimming removed 5 bases from V and 4 bases from J, with 18 bases in between. The DNA for the CDR3 is TGTGCCAGCAGCCACCCCCTCGGGAGTAGGTACGAGCAGTACTTC. Translated, it gives CASSHPLGSRYEQYF.

V and J are TRBV29-1 and TRBJ1-1, with 7 bases matching TRBD1. Unmatched junction bases numbered 20, after V lost 7 bases and J lost 3 bases. This CDR3 comprises 17 residues. CDR1 is SQVTM, CDR2 ANQGSEA, per germline. In DNA form, the CDR3 reads TGCAGCGCACGACAGGGATCGCCCTTTGGGTACCACACTGAAGCTTTCTTT. This encodes CSARQGSPFGYHTEAFF. The full variable domain, its missing parts supplied by reference TRBV29-1 and TRBJ1-1, is SAVISQKPSRDICQRGTSLTIQCQVDSQVTMMFWYRQQPGQSLTLIATANQGSEATYESGFVIDKFPISRPNLTFSTLTVSNMSPEDSSIYLCSARQGSPFGYHTEAFFGQGTRLTVV.

The V gene is TRBV5-1, the J gene TRBJ1-3, with 8 bases matching TRBD1. CDR3 length equals 17 residues. V lost 2 bases to trimming and J lost 2 bases; unmatched junction nucleotides: 9. The germline V gene has CDR1 SGHRS and CDR2 YFSETQ. CDR3 amino acids: CASSFIAGQGPGNTIYF. In nucleotides, the CDR3 is TGCGCCAGCAGCTTTATTGCTGGACAGGGACCTGGAAACACCATATATTTT.